This entry lists 10 T cell receptor beta chains sequenced from one sample in a study of T cells in Graves' hyperthyroidism and ophthalmopathy. Template material for amplifying TCR beta CDR3 regions consisted of RNA transcripts. During a first-round RT-PCR of the TCR CDR3, the HTBI primer set was used. TCRdb redid the calling of the multiplex PCR reads with MiXCR, one entry per CDR3 protein. There are a few hundred thousand distinct CDR3 sequences in the sample; about 45% occur only once, and more than 7.5% lies in the top ten. The sample consisted of peripheral blood or thyroid tissue (not recorded which). These receptors came from a woman aged 18 to 35 with Graves' hyperthyroidism.

The table lists this clonotype with many counts. The chain employs TRBV7-2 and TRBJ1-2; possibly TRBD1 for D (6 bases). CDR3 length: 16 amino acids. The ends were cut back, 3 bases at V and 0 bases at J, with 14 bases in the middle. The germline gives CDR1 SGHTA, CDR2 FQGNSA. The chain's CDR3 is CASSLWGGRTNYGYTF. CDR3 nucleotides: TGTGCCAGCAGCTTGTGGGGGGGCAGAACTAACTATGGCTACACCTTC.

In its sample, this clonotype was seen a few times. J is TRBJ2-7 and V is TRBV27; 10 bases fit TRBD1. With 5 bases clipped from V and 4 bases from J, the junction kept 8 bases outside the gene matches. The germline V gene has CDR1 MNHEY and CDR2 SMNVEV (reference sequence). This CDR3 is built from 15 residues. The CDR3 bases are TGTGCCAGCAGTAAGGACAGGGGGTTCGGGTACGAGCAGTACTTC. Protein product: CASSKDRGFGYEQYF.

This clonotype was seen repeatedly, ten times or more. The chain combines TRBV20-1 with TRBJ1-2, with TRBD1 matching 8 bases. Germline V gene sequence: CDR1 DFQATT, CDR2 SNEGSKA (reference sequence). The CDR3 length is 14 residues. The V and J ends lost 5 bases and 7 bases, in that order; junction bases with no gene match: 12. CDR3 in amino acids: CSAPPRQGAFGYTF. The CDR3 bases are TGCAGTGCTCCCCCGAGGCAGGGGGCTTTTGGCTACACCTTC.

This clonotype has at least ten counts. The chain combines TRBV4-2 with TRBJ1-1; 7 bases agree with TRBD1. Germline CDR1 and CDR2: LGHNA and YNFKEQ. Germline trimming cut 3 bases from V and 8 bases from J; bases unmatched to any gene: 12. The CDR3 has 15 amino acids. Here the CDR3 reads CASSQRGQTIPEAFF. Written as DNA, the CDR3 is TGTGCCAGCAGCCAGAGGGGACAGACGATTCCCGAAGCTTTCTTT.

The chain joins TRBV2 to TRBJ2-5, with 7 bases aligning to TRBD1. The DNA end favors TRBJ2-1, so the J call may be wrong. The CDR3 contains 13 residues. CDR1 and CDR2 (germline): SNHLY, FYNNEI. The CDR3: CASSQDRANEQFF. CDR3 in DNA: TGTGCCAGCAGCCAAGACAGGGCCAATGAGCAGTTCTTC.

This clonotype occurred many times. This chain uses TRBV7-2 with TRBJ1-1; TRBD1 agrees at 9 bases. The CDR3 totals 19 residues. V shed 5 bases, J shed 1 base, and the junction held 17 bases outside the gene matches. Germline CDR1 reads SGHTA; CDR2 reads FQGNSA. The CDR3 here is CASSILQSRTGEQNTEAFF. The CDR3 bases are TGTGCCAGCAGCATATTGCAGTCTCGGACAGGGGAACAGAACACTGAAGCTTTCTTT. Together with reference TRBV7-2 and TRBJ1-1, the CDR3 gives the full variable domain: GAGVSQSPSNKVTEKGKDVELRCDPISGHTALYWYRQSLGQGLEFLIYFQGNSAPDKSGLPSDRFSAERTGGSVSTLTIQRTQQEDSAVYLCASSILQSRTGEQNTEAFFGQGTRLTVV.

This clonotype was seen repeatedly, ten times or more. The chain is built from TRBV19 and TRBJ2-2; unclear D gene. V lost 1 base and J lost 0, with 6 bases in between. The CDR3 spans 15 residues. The germline CDR1 and CDR2 sequences are LNHDA and SQIVND (reference sequence). The CDR3 here is CASSIVSANTGELFF. DNA of the CDR3: TGTGCCAGTAGTATAGTCAGCGCGAACACCGGGGAGCTGTTTTTT.

The table lists this clonotype with a count of one. V is TRBV29-1 and J is TRBJ2-7; 7 nucleotides align to TRBD1. After removal of 6 bases from V and 3 bases from J, the junction contained 11 bases not matched to a gene. The CDR3 spans 14 residues. Germline CDR1 reads SQVTM; CDR2 reads ANQGSEA. The CDR3 DNA reads as TGCAGCGTAGTAACCGGGACAGCAAGCTACGAGCAGTACTTC. It specifies CSVVTGTASYEQYF.

This clonotype showed up just a few times. The genes are TRBV15 and TRBJ2-3; TRBD2 aligns across 8 bases. The CDR3 length is 15 residues. Germline CDR1 is LNHNV and CDR2 is YYDKDF (reference sequence). V shed 4 bases, J shed 6 bases, and the junction held 9 bases outside the gene matches. CDR3: CATSNLAGGGDTQYF. CDR3 sequence (DNA): TGTGCCACCAGCAACCTAGCGGGTGGAGGGGATACGCAGTATTTT.

The chain employs TRBV29-1 and TRBJ2-7; D is ambiguous. Between the trimmed V and J ends, which lost 8 bases and 3 bases, there was a span of 17 bases. CDR1 and CDR2 from the germline V gene are SQVTM and ANQGSEA. The length of the CDR3 is 13 residues. CDR3 protein: CSSSYTSRYEQYF. The DNA for the CDR3 is TGCAGCAGTTCGTATACCAGCCGCTACGAGCAGTACTTC.